This TCR beta chain was obtained from a study of Graves' ophthalmopathy and Graves' hyperthyroidism. General study findings and limits: Ophthalmopathy progression predictions by the model showed 72.22% specificity and 70.59% sensitivity.

Beta-chain TCR CDR3 regions were amplified from RNA transcripts. The workflow started with a first-round RT-PCR run with HTBI primers and then moved on to a second-round multiplex PCR. TCRdb ran MiXCR on the multiplex PCR reads and lists one entry per CDR3 protein. The sample records roughly 610,000 distinct CDR3 sequences, about 20% being singletons. This clonotype has at least ten counts. The antigen is undetermined. The germline V and J ends were trimmed by 0 bases and 4 bases, with 11 bases remaining between them. The V gene's germline CDR1 is SGHRS and CDR2 YFSETQ. CDR3 length: 15 residues. The sequenced sample consisted of peripheral blood. V is TRBV5-1 and J is TRBJ1-5, with a tentative D call TRBD1 (5 bases). This receptor was obtained from a woman younger than 30 with stable Graves' hyperthyroidism. Some clones in this sample may be carry-over from other donors' samples. CDR3 amino acids: CASSLGSSGNQPQHF. In nucleotides, the CDR3 is TGCGCCAGCAGCTTGGGGTCGTCAGGGAATCAGCCCCAGCATTTT.